The present T cell receptor (beta chain) was sequenced within a study of blood T cells in healthy people across ages. This CDR3 region has 15 residues. The germline gives CDR1 MGHRA, CDR2 YSYEKL. Through a sample-barcoded 5' primer and a J-beta primer mix, a second PCR was run for roughly 7 to 12 cycles. TCRdb recomputed calls from the 5' RACE reads with MiXCR, one row per CDR3 protein. The sample gives 650,000 or so distinct CDR3 sequences, 52% of which show up once; about 14% is in the top ten. Notes on this clonotype: Mismatch with germline at one junction end may stem from a read error.

This receptor was obtained from a woman of 80 years or more in good health. The chain employs TRBV4-1 and TRBJ1-4; TRBD1 is a possible D gene (5 bases). Sequencing used blood. The CDR3 loop is CASSFGTGGNEKLFF. CDR3 nucleotide sequence: TGCGCCAGCAGCTTCGGGACCGGGGGTAATGAAAAATTGTTTTTT.